This T cell receptor (beta chain) derives from a study of cytomegalovirus exposure and HLA in healthy donors. Study outcomes and limitations: Common viral pathogens seemed to be connected with several of the most significant clusters, according to a later analysis.

The V and J ends lost 6 bases and 4 bases, in that order; junction bases with no gene match: 8. Germline-derived CDR1 and CDR2 are WSHSY and SAAADI. The CDR3 runs 16 residues. Primers included in the PCR were 60 Vbeta and 13 Jbeta primers. Sequencing used immunoSEQ multiplex PCR; TCRdb keeps in-frame clones, though not all of them. Here the sample spans about 170,000 clones, approximately 70% being singletons. A note on this clone: Its specificity is unknown.

The sequenced material came from PBMCs. This TCR derives from a woman younger than 30 in good health and CMV-seropositive. The V and J genes are TRBV10-2 and TRBJ2-1; 11 bases align to TRBD2. In DNA form, the CDR3 reads TGCGCCAGCAGGGGGTTTAGCGGGGGGGTGTACAATGAGCAGTTCTTC. Protein: CASRGFSGGVYNEQFF.